Sequencing of this T cell receptor beta chain was carried out in a study of blood T cell repertoires in COVID-19 (dated by TCRdb to the early 2020s). Turning to the overall study: Samples from collaborators originated in the United States, Italy and Spain and spanned both the acute and convalescent phases of COVID-19. The prospective study material was composed of cDNA or gDNA derived from T cells, B-cell-depleted T cells, or PBMCs. The dataset comprised deeply sampled blood TCRbeta repertoires from subjects exposed to, actively infected with, or recovered from COVID-19. The repertoires were released in a freely available public database meant as a resource for research on the immune response to SARS-CoV-2. Samples came from the ongoing ImmuneRACE study (first 160 participants) plus 1,254 subjects from 6 global collaborators. A de-identified subject ID, COVID-19 status, age in years and sex were almost always included in the sample metadata. Where HLA class I and class II types were available, the types were taken from metadata supplied by the sample provider, not from assay-based typing. Broader findings and caveats from the paper: How much clinical and demographic metadata was included differed by source and by participant, and the metadata was provided uncurated.

CDR1 and CDR2 (MNHEY, SMNVEV) derive from the germline V gene (reference sequence). The germline V end is reduced by 5 bases and the J end by 3 bases; junction bases left unmatched: 3. The CDR3 runs 13 residues from the cysteine to the phenylalanine. Solely the CDR3 DNA is kept, with 39 bases framed from the first base. A note on this clone: Its antigen is unknown. No much larger clone is present one base from it, and per-base qualities are unavailable.

TCRbeta CDR3 regions were amplified from genomic DNA using the immunoSEQ Assay, a bias-controlled multiplex PCR. Under the source paper's analysis protocol: The number of nucleated cells in each sample was estimated from the amplification of reference gene primers within the assay. To quantify the absolute abundance of each unique TCRbeta CDR3 rearrangement, sequence reads were collapsed and filtered. For each sample, productive Simpson clonality was calculated by taking the square root of Simpson's diversity index across productive rearrangements. This immuneACCESS table, as held by TCRdb, lists in-frame sequences with V and J called but not all clones. Of the missing ones, under half trace to an unresolved V gene in checked studies; the others have no known cause. For V, J and clone size, that table is used; D and trimming come from the DNA. Present in this sample are some 300,000 clones, less than 90% of which were seen just once. About an eighth of the sample is in the top ten clones.

At one collaborating source in Seattle, patients were enrolled during active infection and were followed longitudinally through the course of disease. Each collaborating institution followed its own protocols to collect whole blood in K2EDTA tubes. Collaborator samples were shipped for TCRbeta analysis as frozen whole blood, isolated PBMCs, or DNA extracted from either sample type. Material for sequencing was peripheral blood. The V gene is TRBV27 and the J gene is TRBJ2-5; 7 bases in between match TRBD2. The clonotype originates from a woman aged 70-85 years with COVID-19, enrolled during active disease. The nucleotide sequence reads TGTGCCAGCAGTCCCGGGGGGAAAGAGACCCAGTACTTC. This is translated as CASSPGGKETQYF.